The T cell receptor beta chain under discussion was sequenced for a study of CD8 T cells in ankylosing spondylitis. General observations from the study: Relatively rare in peripheral blood, disease-linked clones were also CD8+. It was reported that disease-linked clones were significantly enriched in matched ankylosing spondylitis synovial fluid.

Many counts were recorded for this clonotype. Its cognate antigen is unknown. Germline V gene sequence: CDR1 SGDLS, CDR2 YYNGEE. The trim removed 3 bases at V and 4 bases at J, leaving 5 bases unmatched. The CDR3 runs to 15 residues. MiXCR was run by TCRdb on the 5' RACE reads, yielding one entry per CDR3 protein. The sample lists about 42,000 distinct CDR3 sequences; less than 3% were seen once. The chain uses TRBV9 and TRBJ2-3, with 10 bases fitting TRBD1. The sequence was obtained from a male donor with ankylosing spondylitis or in good health (not recorded which). The sequenced sample consisted of blood, either unsorted or a sorted T cell fraction (not recorded which). The CDR3: CASSATGGNADTQYF. Here the CDR3 DNA reads TGTGCCAGCAGCGCGACAGGGGGCAACGCAGATACGCAGTATTTT.